What follows is one T cell receptor beta chain and its context. Germline-derived CDR1 and CDR2 are SGDLS and YYNGEE. The V gene lost 1 base and the J gene lost 0 bases, with 14 bases spanning the gap. The CDR3 contains 17 residues. The protocol was immunoSEQ multiplex PCR, while the TCRdb copy is restricted to in-frame clones and leaves out a portion. The sample contains nearly 500,000 clones, over 60% of which appear only once. This record comes from a study of shared clonotypes between healthy human individuals. This chain joins TRBV9 and TRBJ1-5; D gene ambiguous. The TCR originated in a woman between 40 and 55 years old in good health. Some clones in this sample may be carry-over from other donors' samples. The specimen was PBMCs. CDR3 protein: CASSVRLRGSSNQPQHF. Here the CDR3 DNA reads TGTGCCAGCAGCGTACGATTGCGAGGAAGTAGCAATCAGCCCCAGCATTTT. The entire variable domain, with the rest obtained from reference TRBV9 and TRBJ1-5, is as follows: DSGVTQTPKHLITATGQRVTLRCSPRSGDLSVYWYQQSLDQGLQFLIQYYNGEERAKGNILERFSAQQFPDLHSELNLSSLELGDSALYFCASSVRLRGSSNQPQHFGDGTRLSIL.